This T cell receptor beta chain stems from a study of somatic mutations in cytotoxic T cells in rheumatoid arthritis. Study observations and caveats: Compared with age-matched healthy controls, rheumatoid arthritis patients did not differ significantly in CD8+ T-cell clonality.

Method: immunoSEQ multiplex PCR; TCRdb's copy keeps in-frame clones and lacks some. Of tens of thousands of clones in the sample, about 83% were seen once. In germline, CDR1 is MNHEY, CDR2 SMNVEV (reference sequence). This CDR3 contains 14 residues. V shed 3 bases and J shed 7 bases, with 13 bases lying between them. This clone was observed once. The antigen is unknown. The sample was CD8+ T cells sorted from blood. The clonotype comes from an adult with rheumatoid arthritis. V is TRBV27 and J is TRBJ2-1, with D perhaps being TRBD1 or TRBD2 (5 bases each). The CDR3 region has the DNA TGTGCCAGCAGTTTCGTCGTAGAGGGGAATGAGCAGTTCTTC. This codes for CASSFVVEGNEQFF.